The 16 T cell receptor beta chains below come from one sample, sequenced in a study of T cell responses to AZD1222 COVID-19 vaccine. The table came from immunoSEQ multiplex PCR; TCRdb's copy has only in-frame clones and leaves some out. The sample records 120,000 to 150,000 clones, roughly 89% being singletons. The sequenced sample was peripheral blood, obtained 28 days after the second AZD1222 dose. All receptors derive from an adult who received the AZD1222 COVID-19 vaccine.

J is TRBJ2-7 and V is TRBV5-5; the D is unclear. With 2 bases removed from V and 4 bases from J, the gap between germline ends came to 10 bases. The CDR3 is 13 residues long. From germline, CDR1 is SGHKS and CDR2 YYEKEE (reference sequence). The CDR3 coding sequence is TGTGCCAGCAGCTTACCAAGGGTATACGAGCAGTACTTC. Its translation is CASSLPRVYEQYF. The full variable domain, with the rest looked up from reference TRBV5-5 and TRBJ2-7, is DAGVTQSPTHLIKTRGQQVTLRCSPISGHKSVSWYQQVLGQGPQFIFQYYEKEERGRGNFPDRFSARQFPNYSSELNVNALLLGDSALYLCASSLPRVYEQYFGPGTRLTVT.

A single count supports this clone. The chain couples TRBV4-2 to TRBJ1-6, with TRBD1 as a possible D gene (6 bases). The CDR3 consists of 16 residues. Looked up from germline, CDR1 is LGHNA and CDR2 is YNFKEQ. The V end lost 1 base, the J end lost 8 bases, and 15 bases lay between the germline ends. CDR3 coding DNA: TGTGCCAGCAGCCAAGGCTTCACAGGGTCGGATTCACCCCTCCACTTT. It translates to CASSQGFTGSDSPLHF.

The chain recombines TRBV29-1 with TRBJ1-1, with D perhaps TRBD1 (5 bases). The germline gives CDR1 SQVTM, CDR2 ANQGSEA. This CDR3 comprises 12 residues. Between the trimmed V and J ends, which lost 6 bases and 1 base, there was a span of 9 bases. The CDR3: CSVQGWNTEAFF. In DNA form, the CDR3 reads TGCAGCGTCCAGGGTTGGAACACTGAAGCTTTCTTT.

This sequence joins TRBV4-3 and TRBJ2-7; 8 bases are shared with TRBD1. The length of the CDR3 is 12 residues. Germline V gene data show CDR1 as LGHNA and CDR2 as YSLEER. V lost 4 bases, J lost 6 bases, and 2 bases stayed unmatched. Written as DNA, the CDR3 is TGCGCCAGCAGCCCGACAGGGGTCGAGCAGTACTTC. Amino acids: CASSPTGVEQYF.

V usage is TRBV4-2 and J usage is TRBJ1-4; D is uncertain. CDR3 length equals 13 residues. Trimming shortened V by 3 bases and J by 8 bases, and 10 bases separated the two germline ends. Germline CDR1 reads LGHNA; CDR2 reads YNFKEQ. CDR3 sequence (DNA): TGTGCCAGCAGCCAGTTCCGGTCGGAAAAACTGTTTTTT. Its protein product is CASSQFRSEKLFF.

The J gene is TRBJ2-5, the V gene TRBV29-1; 8 nucleotides line up with TRBD2. This CDR3 has 12 amino acids. CDR1 and CDR2 from the germline V gene are SQVTM and ANQGSEA. Trimming cost V 7 bases and J 5 bases; bases outside gene matches: 6. CDR3 sequence reads: CSGLAGGETQYF. The CDR3 coding sequence is TGCAGCGGGCTAGCGGGCGGGGAGACCCAGTACTTC.

V usage is TRBV6-2 or TRBV6-3 and J usage is TRBJ1-1; TRBD1 might be the D (6 bases). Deletions cut 2 bases from V and 5 bases from J, with 15 bases between. This CDR3 comprises 15 residues. In germline, CDR1 is MNHEY, CDR2 SVGEGT. CDR3 sequence (DNA): TGTGCCAGCAGTTACATACAGGGCCCGACAACTGAAGCTTTCTTT. Translated, it gives CASSYIQGPTTEAFF.

The rearrangement joins TRBV4-3 to TRBJ2-1; 7 nucleotides match TRBD2. This CDR3 is 17 amino acids long. The ends lost 0 bases at V and 7 bases at J; junction bases unmatched: 12. Germline loops: CDR1 LGHNA, CDR2 YSLEER. CDR3 nucleotide sequence: TGCGCCAGCAGCCAAGAATGGAGGACTAGGTTGCAAAATGAGCAGTTCTTC. Protein product: CASSQEWRTRLQNEQFF.

The rearrangement uses TRBV19 and TRBJ2-3; tentative D call: TRBD1 (7 bases). Per the germline V gene, CDR1 is LNHDA and CDR2 is SQIVND (reference sequence). V was shortened by 0 bases and J by 6 bases, with 13 bases between the two germline ends. This CDR3 region has 15 residues. CDR3 sequence: CASSIEEGAADTQYF. The CDR3 bases are TGTGCCAGTAGTATAGAGGAGGGGGCAGCCGATACGCAGTATTTT. The entire variable domain, with the rest obtained from reference TRBV19 and TRBJ2-3, is as follows: DGGITQSPKYLFRKEGQNVTLSCEQNLNHDAMYWYRQDPGQGLRLIYYSQIVNDFQKGDIAEGYSVSREKKESFPLTVTSAQKNPTAFYLCASSIEEGAADTQYFGPGTRLTVL.

The chain has TRBV27 and TRBJ2-3; 14 bases align to TRBD2. This CDR3 comprises 15 residues. Germline CDR1 is MNHEY and CDR2 is SMNVEV (reference sequence). J gave up 5 bases and V 3 bases, and 1 base lay outside the gene matches. Here the CDR3 reads CASSLGLAGEDTQYF. The CDR3 region has the DNA TGTGCCAGCAGTTTGGGACTAGCGGGAGAAGATACGCAGTATTTT.

This clone was seen once. Here the CDR3 DNA reads TGTGCCAGCAGCGTACAGGGATCCAGCTATGGCTACACCTTC. It yields the protein CASSVQGSSYGYTF. The V and J genes are TRBV5-6 and TRBJ1-2, with a weak D call TRBD1 (6 bases). Per the germline V gene, CDR1 is SGHDT and CDR2 is YYEEEE. Trimming took off 4 bases at V and 4 bases at J, with 14 bases between the two ends. This CDR3 is built from 14 residues. Looking up the rest from reference TRBV5-6 and TRBJ1-2 gives the full variable domain: DAGVTQSPTHLIKTRGQQVTLRCSPKSGHDTVSWYQQALGQGPQFIFQYYEEEERQRGNFPDRFSGHQFPNYSSELNVNALLLGDSALYLCASSVQGSSYGYTFGSGTRLTVV.

The V gene is TRBV9, the J gene TRBJ1-1; 7 nucleotides align to TRBD1. V gave up 3 bases and J gave up 1 base; unmatched junction bases: 15. The CDR3 length is 18 residues. Looked up from germline, CDR1 is SGDLS and CDR2 is YYNGEE. CDR3 nucleotide sequence: TGTGCCAGCAGCGCTGGATCATCTCAGGGGGGCTGGAACACTGAAGCTTTCTTT. The encoded protein is CASSAGSSQGGWNTEAFF.

This clone was counted a single time. This rearrangement joins TRBV9 to TRBJ2-6; D remains ambiguous. The CDR3 is 14 residues long. Trimming shortened V by 4 bases and J by 0 bases, and 5 bases separated the two germline ends. Per the germline V gene, CDR1 is SGDLS and CDR2 is YYNGEE. In nucleotides, the CDR3 is TGTGCCAGCAGCCCCCGCTCTGGGGCCAACGTCCTGACTTTC. Its protein product is CASSPRSGANVLTF.

This clone has a single count. The genes are TRBV6-2 or TRBV6-3 and TRBJ2-1; D possibly corresponds to TRBD1 (5 bases). Trimming took 2 bases from V and 3 from J, leaving 14 bases between them. The CDR3 spans 16 residues. The germline gives CDR1 MNHEY, CDR2 SVGEGT. The CDR3 is CASSYLTGEFYNEQFF. The CDR3 nucleotides are TGTGCCAGCAGTTACCTAACAGGCGAATTCTACAATGAGCAGTTCTTC.

The chain combines TRBV2 with TRBJ2-1; 7 bases match TRBD2. Germline values: CDR1 SNHLY, CDR2 FYNNEI. The CDR3 contains 14 residues. The J segment lost 6 bases and the V segment lost 2 bases, leaving 4 bases of the junction unmatched. The CDR3 protein is CASSEPGTINEQFF. CDR3 coding DNA: TGTGCCAGCAGTGAACCCGGGACTATCAATGAGCAGTTCTTC.

This chain uses TRBV4-1 with TRBJ1-1; the D is unclear. Germline V gives CDR1 MGHRA, CDR2 YSYEKL. The V end was cut by 0 bases, the J end by 6 bases, with 11 bases between. The CDR3 has 14 amino acids. CDR3 coding DNA: TGCGCCAGCAGCCAAGATCGGGGTGAGGCTGAAGCTTTCTTT. It yields the protein CASSQDRGEAEAFF.